This T cell receptor (beta chain) stems from a study of T-cell memory formation after mild COVID-19. As for the study in general: Most TCR clusters belonged to a single donor.

TCRdb fed the 5' RACE reads into MiXCR, producing one record per CDR3 protein. The table records around 310,000 distinct CDR3 sequences, more than 15% of them present only once. General study findings and limits: Among contracting clones, CD4+ were mainly CM/EM and CD8+ enriched in EMRA. Clones shrinking between day 15 and 85 showed a balanced CD4/CD8 split, and those that grew later tilted toward CD4+.

In regard to this clonotype: The target antigen is unknown.

Trimming shortened V by 6 bases and J by 7 bases, and 14 bases separated the two germline ends. Germline V gene lookup returns CDR1 SGHRS and CDR2 YFSETQ. This CDR3 comprises 13 residues. The sample taken for sequencing was PBMCs or a T cell subset sorted from them (not recorded which). The V call is TRBV5-1, the J call TRBJ2-1; unclear D gene. The receptor was isolated from a man aged 18-30 years who had mild COVID-19 (a few samples of this study predate the infection). Cell type and time point are not known. The CDR3 spells CASTTGLGNEQFF. The CDR3 DNA is TGCGCCAGCACGACGGGCCTGGGGAATGAGCAGTTCTTC.